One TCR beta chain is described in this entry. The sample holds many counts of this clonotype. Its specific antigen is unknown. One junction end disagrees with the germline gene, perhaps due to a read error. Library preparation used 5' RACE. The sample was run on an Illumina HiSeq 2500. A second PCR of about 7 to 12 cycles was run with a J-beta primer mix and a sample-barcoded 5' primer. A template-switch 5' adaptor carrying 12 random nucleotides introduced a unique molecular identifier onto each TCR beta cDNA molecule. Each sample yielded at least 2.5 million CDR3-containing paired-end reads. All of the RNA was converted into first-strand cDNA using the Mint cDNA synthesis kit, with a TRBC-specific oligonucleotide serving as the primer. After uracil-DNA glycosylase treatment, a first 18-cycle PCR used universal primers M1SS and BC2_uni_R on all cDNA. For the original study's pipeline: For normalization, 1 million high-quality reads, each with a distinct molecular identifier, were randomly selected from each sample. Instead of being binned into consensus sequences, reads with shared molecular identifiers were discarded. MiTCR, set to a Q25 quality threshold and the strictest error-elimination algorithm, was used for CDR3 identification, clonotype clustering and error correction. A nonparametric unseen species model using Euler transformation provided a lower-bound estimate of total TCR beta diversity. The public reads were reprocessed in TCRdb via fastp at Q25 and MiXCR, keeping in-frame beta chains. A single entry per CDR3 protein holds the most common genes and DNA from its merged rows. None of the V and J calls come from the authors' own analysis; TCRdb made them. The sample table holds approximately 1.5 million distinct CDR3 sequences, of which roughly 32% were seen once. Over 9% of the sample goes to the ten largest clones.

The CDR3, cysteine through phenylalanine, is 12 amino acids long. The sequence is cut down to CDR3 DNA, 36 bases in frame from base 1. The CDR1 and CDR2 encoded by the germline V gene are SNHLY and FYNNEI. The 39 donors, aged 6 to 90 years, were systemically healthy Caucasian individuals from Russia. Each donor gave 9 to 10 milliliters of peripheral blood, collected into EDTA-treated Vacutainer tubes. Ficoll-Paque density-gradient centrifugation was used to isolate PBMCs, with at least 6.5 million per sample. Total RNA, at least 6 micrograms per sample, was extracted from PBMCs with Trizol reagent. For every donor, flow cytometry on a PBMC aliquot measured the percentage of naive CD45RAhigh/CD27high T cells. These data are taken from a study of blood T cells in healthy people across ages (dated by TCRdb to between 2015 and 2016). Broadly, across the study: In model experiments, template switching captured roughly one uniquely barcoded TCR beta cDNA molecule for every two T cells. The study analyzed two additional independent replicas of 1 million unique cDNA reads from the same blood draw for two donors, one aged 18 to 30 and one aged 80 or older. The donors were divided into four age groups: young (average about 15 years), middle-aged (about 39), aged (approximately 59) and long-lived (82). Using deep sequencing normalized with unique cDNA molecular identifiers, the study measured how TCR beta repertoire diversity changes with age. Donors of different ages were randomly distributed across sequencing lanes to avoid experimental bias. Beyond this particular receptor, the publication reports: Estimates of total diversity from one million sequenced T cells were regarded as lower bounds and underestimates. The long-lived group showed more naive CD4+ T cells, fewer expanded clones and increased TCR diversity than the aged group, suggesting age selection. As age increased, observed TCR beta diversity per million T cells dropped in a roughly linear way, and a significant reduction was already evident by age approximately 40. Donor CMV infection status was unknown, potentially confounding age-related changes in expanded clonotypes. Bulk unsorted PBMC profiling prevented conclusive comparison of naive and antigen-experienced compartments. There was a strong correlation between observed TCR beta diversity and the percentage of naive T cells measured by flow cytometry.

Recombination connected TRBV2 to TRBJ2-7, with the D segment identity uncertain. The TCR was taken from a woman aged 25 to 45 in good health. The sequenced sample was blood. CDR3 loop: CASSEVGYEQYF. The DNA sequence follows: TGCGCCAGCAGCGAGGTTGGCTACGAGCAGTACTTC.